The 21 T cell receptor beta chains listed next were all sequenced from one sample in a study of shared clonotypes between healthy human individuals. The data were produced by immunoSEQ multiplex PCR, yet TCRdb's version contains in-frame clones alone and is incomplete. The sample consists of a few million clones, 92% of them appearing once. Material for sequencing was naive CD4+ T cells from PBMCs. The subset is: CD45RA+ positively selected. These receptors all stem from a man younger than 35 in good health. Some clones in this sample may be carry-over from other donors' samples.

The chain links TRBV18 to TRBJ2-1; TRBD2 aligns across 8 bases. The CDR3 runs to 14 residues. Trimming removed 7 bases from V and 5 bases from J; junction bases left unmatched: 7. Germline-derived CDR1 and CDR2 are KGHSH and LQKENI. CDR3 amino acids: CASFAGTSDNEQFF. The CDR3 nucleotides are TGTGCCAGCTTTGCCGGGACTAGTGACAATGAGCAGTTCTTC.

The genes are TRBV27 and TRBJ1-5; TRBD1 might be the D (5 bases). The CDR3 length is 14 residues. V was cut by 9 bases and J by 4 bases, with 16 bases left in between. Looked up from germline, CDR1 is MNHEY and CDR2 is SMNVEV (reference sequence). Here the CDR3 DNA reads TGTGCCAGTCATATCACAGGTACTAATCAGCCCCAGCATTTT. Translation: CASHITGTNQPQHF.

The chain combines TRBV7-6 with TRBJ1-3; unclear D gene. Between the trimmed V and J ends, which lost 4 bases and 7 bases, there was a span of 11 bases. The CDR3 runs to 13 residues. CDR1 is SGHVS and CDR2 is FNYEAQ in the germline V gene. The CDR3 spells CASSSPNRNTIYF. The CDR3 DNA is TGTGCCAGCAGCTCACCAAATCGGAACACCATATATTTT.

The CDR3 DNA reads TGTGCCAGCAGCACCGGTCCACGAGCCGGGGAGCTGTTTTTT. Residues: CASSTGPRAGELFF. This chain links TRBV7-2 with TRBJ2-2, with D hard to call. This CDR3 is 14 amino acids long. Germline V lookup: CDR1 SGHTA, CDR2 FQGNSA. V was trimmed by 5 bases and J by 6 bases, leaving 13 bases between them.

The J gene is TRBJ2-5, the V gene TRBV7-2; D unclear. The CDR3 covers 14 residues. V lost 1 base and J lost 1, with 7 bases in between. Germline loops: CDR1 SGHTA, CDR2 FQGNSA. The CDR3 nucleotides are TGTGCCAGCAGCTTAGAAGGATTCCAAGAGACCCAGTACTTC. Its protein is CASSLEGFQETQYF.

About this clone itself: This CDR3 is also generated by other DNA sequences in the sample. The V call is TRBV29-1, the J call TRBJ1-1; no definite D call. The ends were cut back, 4 bases at V and 3 bases at J, with 6 bases in the middle. The CDR3 is made up of 11 amino acids. Germline-derived CDR1 and CDR2 are SQVTM and ANQGSEA. CDR3 region: CSVVGDTEAFF. CDR3 sequence (DNA): TGCAGCGTTGTGGGTGACACTGAAGCTTTCTTT.

The V and J genes are TRBV20-1 and TRBJ2-1; D may be TRBD2 (5 bases). The V end lost 3 bases, the J end lost 9 bases, and 9 bases lay between the germline ends. This CDR3 spans 11 amino acids. CDR1 DFQATT and CDR2 SNEGSKA come from the germline V gene (reference sequence). The CDR3 DNA reads as TGCAGTGCTAGCGGCGCGGGTGAGCAGTTCTTC. Its protein is CSASGAGEQFF.

The chain recombines TRBV7-9 with TRBJ2-2; TRBD1 matches 8 bases. The CDR3 contains 16 residues. J gave up 0 bases and V 3 bases, and 3 bases lay outside the gene matches. Germline loops: CDR1 SEHNR, CDR2 FQNEAQ (reference sequence). CDR3 region: CASSLRQGTNTGELFF. CDR3 nucleotides: TGTGCCAGCAGCTTGAGACAGGGGACGAACACCGGGGAGCTGTTTTTT.

This chain links TRBV28 with TRBJ1-5; D gene unclear. V lost 5 bases and J lost 5, with 19 bases in between. Germline V CDR1 and CDR2: MDHEN, SYDVKM. CDR3 length: 16 residues. In DNA, the CDR3 is TGTGCCAGCAGTCCGAGTGTGGGTAGGGAGGATCAGCCCCAGCATTTT. Protein: CASSPSVGREDQPQHF.

V and J are TRBV9 and TRBJ1-3; TRBD1 is a possible D gene (6 bases). Trimming cost V 3 bases and J 8 bases, with 9 bases left between them. Per germline, CDR1 SGDLS and CDR2 YYNGEE. The length of the CDR3 is 12 residues. DNA of the CDR3: TGTGCCAGCAGCGGCGAGGGGGACACCATATATTTT. Translation gives CASSGEGDTIYF.

This clone occurred a few times. Other DNA variants within this sample encode the same CDR3. The chain links TRBV9 to TRBJ1-2; D remains ambiguous. V gave up 0 bases and J gave up 3 bases, with 3 bases separating them. CDR3 length: 12 amino acids. Looked up from germline, CDR1 is SGDLS and CDR2 is YYNGEE. The CDR3 region is CASSVDDYGYTF. CDR3 bases: TGTGCCAGCAGCGTAGATGACTATGGCTACACCTTC.

This sequence joins TRBV5-1 and TRBJ1-4; 7 nucleotides agree with TRBD1. V was pared by 3 bases and J by 7 bases, with 6 bases of the junction left unmatched. This CDR3 contains 14 residues. The V gene's germline CDR1 is SGHRS and CDR2 YFSETQ. The CDR3 sequence: CASSYDRAGEKLFF. CDR3 bases: TGCGCCAGCAGCTACGACAGGGCGGGTGAAAAACTGTTTTTT.

The V call is TRBV7-9, the J call TRBJ1-1; D is undetermined. CDR1 SEHNR and CDR2 FQNEAQ come from the germline V gene (reference sequence). The V and J ends lost 1 base and 3 bases respectively, with 9 bases between them. The length of the CDR3 is 14 residues. The CDR3 sequence: CASSLVNSDTEAFF. CDR3 in DNA: TGTGCCAGCAGCTTAGTGAACTCTGACACTGAAGCTTTCTTT.

V and J are TRBV28 and TRBJ1-4; perhaps TRBD1 as D (5 bases). The V gene's germline CDR1 is MDHEN and CDR2 SYDVKM. CDR3 length equals 11 residues. The V end was cut by 6 bases, the J end by 7 bases, with 6 bases between. The CDR3 is CASRDTEKLFF. CDR3 in DNA: TGTGCCAGCAGGGACACTGAAAAACTGTTTTTT.

This rearrangement joins TRBV29-1 to TRBJ2-7, with 9 bases identical to TRBD1. CDR1 is SQVTM and CDR2 is ANQGSEA in the germline V gene. Germline trimming cut 3 bases from V and 5 bases from J; bases unmatched to any gene: 11. The CDR3 length is 15 residues. CDR3 nucleotide sequence: TGCAGCGTTGACGCTCCCCGACAGGGGGACCACGAGCAGTACTTC. Protein sequence: CSVDAPRQGDHEQYF.

The chain uses TRBV5-1 and TRBJ1-1; 8 nucleotides align to TRBD1. Looked up from germline, CDR1 is SGHRS and CDR2 is YFSETQ. The length of the CDR3 is 20 residues. With V trimmed by 0 bases and J by 1 base, 17 bases remained unmatched. CDR3 sequence: CASSLEGGGTGPFRNTEAFF. The CDR3 coding sequence is TGCGCCAGCAGCTTGGAAGGGGGCGGGACAGGACCTTTTCGGAACACTGAAGCTTTCTTT.

Comments on this clone: Other DNA sequences in this sample translate to the same CDR3. This chain connects TRBV7-2 to TRBJ2-5; the match to TRBD2 covers 12 bases. J gave up 2 bases and V 3 bases, and 1 base lay outside the gene matches. Per the germline V gene, CDR1 is SGHTA and CDR2 is FQGNSA. The CDR3 consists of 15 residues. CDR3 loop: CASSFGLAGQETQYF. CDR3 bases: TGTGCCAGCAGCTTCGGACTAGCGGGGCAAGAGACCCAGTACTTC.

This chain joins TRBV6-6 and TRBJ2-2; 7 bases fit TRBD1. V trimming: 6 bases; J trimming: 4 bases; junction bases outside the gene matches: 8. This CDR3 comprises 15 residues. CDR1 and CDR2 (germline): MNHNY, SVGAGI (reference sequence). The CDR3 region is CASSFDRVGTGELFF. CDR3 sequence (DNA): TGTGCCAGCAGCTTCGACAGGGTCGGCACCGGGGAGCTGTTTTTT.

The chain employs TRBV28 and TRBJ1-4; 8 bases agree with TRBD1. The V segment lost 4 bases and the J segment 8 bases; nucleotides outside the gene matches: 9. The V gene's germline CDR1 is MDHEN and CDR2 SYDVKM. There are 15 residues in the CDR3. Here the CDR3 reads CASSSTGTGLEKLFF. CDR3 DNA sequence: TGTGCCAGCAGTTCCACCGGGACAGGACTCGAAAAACTGTTTTTT.

The chain employs TRBV25-1 and TRBJ2-2; 11 nucleotides agree with TRBD2. CDR1 is MGHDK and CDR2 is SYGVNS in the germline V gene. Germline trimming cut 7 bases from V and 0 bases from J; bases unmatched to any gene: 4. This CDR3 has 16 amino acids. This CDR3 is CASKVTSGTNTGELFF. The CDR3 bases are TGTGCCAGCAAAGTGACTAGCGGGACGAACACCGGGGAGCTGTTTTTT.

The rearrangement joins TRBV5-1 to TRBJ2-3, with 8 bases lining up with TRBD2. From germline, CDR1 is SGHRS and CDR2 YFSETQ. CDR3 length: 13 amino acids. V dropped 5 bases and J dropped 4; count of bases not matched to a gene: 3. CDR3 sequence (DNA): TGCGCCAGCAGGAGCGGGAGCGCAGATACGCAGTATTTT. The encoded protein is CASRSGSADTQYF.